The 6 T cell receptor beta chains presented below share a single source sample, sequenced in a study of T-cell memory formation after mild COVID-19. TCRdb reprocessed the 5' RACE reads via MiXCR and lists one record per CDR3 protein. This sample has about 190,000 distinct CDR3 sequences, with about 17% found just once. The sample taken for sequencing was PBMCs or a T cell subset sorted from them (not recorded which). These receptors all stem from an adult woman who had mild COVID-19 (a few samples of this study predate the infection). Cell type and time point are not known.

This clonotype has just a few counts. V usage is TRBV24-1 and J usage is TRBJ1-2, with D hard to call. The CDR3 covers 12 residues. Germline-derived CDR1 and CDR2 are KGHDR and SFDVKD. V lost 9 bases to trimming and J lost 1 base, with 8 bases between them. The CDR3 region is CATQTDNYGYTF. The CDR3 DNA sequence: TGTGCCACCCAAACAGATAACTATGGCTACACCTTC.

This clonotype has only a few counts. The chain recombines TRBV20-1 with TRBJ1-5; a possible D gene is TRBD1 (6 bases). CDR1 and CDR2 from the germline V gene are DFQATT and SNEGSKA (reference sequence). Between the trimmed V and J ends, which lost 6 bases and 0 bases, there was a span of 24 bases. This CDR3 is built from 18 residues. CDR3: CSAPWGGGAEYSNQPQHF. DNA for the CDR3: TGCAGTGCCCCCTGGGGGGGGGGCGCGGAATATAGCAATCAGCCCCAGCATTTT.

This clonotype was recorded a few times. This sequence joins TRBV20-1 and TRBJ1-2, with D possibly TRBD1 on 5 matching bases. Per germline, CDR1 DFQATT and CDR2 SNEGSKA (reference sequence). V lost 0 bases and J 4 bases, leaving 15 bases between the germline ends. The CDR3 extends over 15 amino acids. The CDR3 DNA reads as TGCAGTGCTAGAGATTCCGGGACGGCGGGCTATGGCTACACCTTC. Translating gives CSARDSGTAGYGYTF.

This chain connects TRBV4-2 to TRBJ1-4; D is perhaps TRBD1 (6 bases). Per the germline V gene, CDR1 is LGHNA and CDR2 is YNFKEQ. The CDR3 is 16 amino acids. V lost 3 bases and J lost 4, with 15 bases in between. The DNA of the CDR3 is TGTGCCAGCAGCCAGGGTACTACAGGGTTTAATGAAAAACTGTTTTTT. Encoded protein: CASSQGTTGFNEKLFF.

This clonotype has only a few counts. This rearrangement joins TRBV12-3 or TRBV12-4 to TRBJ2-2; D uncertain. This CDR3 is built from 17 residues. The V gene lost 7 bases and the J gene lost 1 base, with 19 bases spanning the gap. The CDR3 nucleotides read TGTGCCAGCACCTTCACTGCGCTGGCCGTGAACACCGGGGAGCTGTTTTTT. Protein product: CASTFTALAVNTGELFF.

The chain joins TRBV20-1 to TRBJ1-5; no definite D call. Trimming shortened V by 2 bases and J by 6 bases, and 17 bases separated the two germline ends. This CDR3 is 15 amino acids long. The germline CDR1 and CDR2 sequences are DFQATT and SNEGSKA (reference sequence). CDR3 in amino acids: CSARNPSRVGQPQHF. The CDR3 DNA follows: TGCAGTGCTAGAAACCCCTCTAGGGTCGGTCAGCCCCAGCATTTT.